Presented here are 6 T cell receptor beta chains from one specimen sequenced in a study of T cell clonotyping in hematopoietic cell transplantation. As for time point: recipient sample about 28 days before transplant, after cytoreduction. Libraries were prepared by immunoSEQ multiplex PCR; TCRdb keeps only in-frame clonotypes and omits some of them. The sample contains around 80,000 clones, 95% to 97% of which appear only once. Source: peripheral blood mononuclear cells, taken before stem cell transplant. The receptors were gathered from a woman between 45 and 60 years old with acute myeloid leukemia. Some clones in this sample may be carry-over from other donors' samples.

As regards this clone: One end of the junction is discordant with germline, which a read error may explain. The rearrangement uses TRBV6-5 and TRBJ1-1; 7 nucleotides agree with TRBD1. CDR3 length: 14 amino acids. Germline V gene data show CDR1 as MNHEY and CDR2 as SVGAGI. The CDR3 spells CASTRTGRNNEAFF. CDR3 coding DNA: TGTGCCAGCACCCGGACAGGTAGGAACAATGAAGCTTTCTTT.

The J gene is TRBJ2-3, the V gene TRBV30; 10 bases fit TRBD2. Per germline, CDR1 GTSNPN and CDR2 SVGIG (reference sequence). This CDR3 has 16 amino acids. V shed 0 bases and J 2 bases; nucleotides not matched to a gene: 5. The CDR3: CAWSVPGLAATDTQYF. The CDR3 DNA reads TGTGCCTGGAGTGTCCCAGGACTAGCGGCCACAGATACGCAGTATTTT.

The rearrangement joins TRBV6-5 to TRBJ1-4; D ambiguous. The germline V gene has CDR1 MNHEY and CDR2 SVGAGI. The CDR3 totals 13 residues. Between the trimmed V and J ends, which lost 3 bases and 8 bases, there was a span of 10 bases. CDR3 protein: CASSYSQKEKLFF. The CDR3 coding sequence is TGTGCCAGCAGTTATAGCCAGAAAGAAAAACTGTTTTTT.

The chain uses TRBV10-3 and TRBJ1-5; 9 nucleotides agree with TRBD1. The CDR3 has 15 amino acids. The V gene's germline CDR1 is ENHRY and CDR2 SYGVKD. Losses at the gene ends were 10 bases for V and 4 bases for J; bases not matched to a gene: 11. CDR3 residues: CATQKQGALNQPQHF. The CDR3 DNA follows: TGTGCCACCCAAAAACAGGGGGCTTTAAATCAGCCCCAGCATTTT.

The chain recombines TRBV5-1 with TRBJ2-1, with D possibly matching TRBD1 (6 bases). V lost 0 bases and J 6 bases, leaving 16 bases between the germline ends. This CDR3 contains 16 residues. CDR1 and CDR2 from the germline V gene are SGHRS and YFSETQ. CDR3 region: CASSLGLQGLSNEQFF. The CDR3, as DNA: TGCGCCAGCAGCTTGGGGCTACAGGGATTATCCAATGAGCAGTTCTTC.

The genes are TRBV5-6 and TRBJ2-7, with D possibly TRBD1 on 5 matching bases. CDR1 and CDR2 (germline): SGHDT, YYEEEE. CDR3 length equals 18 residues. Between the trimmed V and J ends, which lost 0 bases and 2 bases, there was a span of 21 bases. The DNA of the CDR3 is TGTGCCAGCAGCTTGGGCAGGGTGTCGAGTCGACATACCTACGAGCAGTACTTC. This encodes CASSLGRVSSRHTYEQYF.